The rows below give T cell receptor beta chains drawn from one sample of a study of T cell responses to AZD1222 COVID-19 vaccine. Data came from immunoSEQ multiplex PCR; TCRdb stores just in-frame clones and leaves some out. The data show under 70,000 clones, with over 70% seen just once and 14% to 15% held by the top ten. This material consisted of peripheral blood, taken on day 0 of AZD1222 vaccination. All receptors come from an adult in good health. Both conserved end residues are part of each CDR3. Fields, in order: CDR3 protein, CDR3 DNA, clone size, D gene, J gene, V gene. A D gene is named only where the DNA matches it firmly. Rows give clone size only sometimes, using once, few, many, or a class for an expanded clone.

cdr3_aa: CASSDRVSSYEQYF; cdr3_nt: TGTGCCAGCAGTGATAGGGTAAGCTCCTACGAGCAGTACTTC; clone_size: once; d_call: .; j_call: TRBJ2-7; v_call: TRBV2
cdr3_aa: CASSLGPGDANYGYTF; cdr3_nt: TGTGCCAGCAGCTTAGGGCCAGGGGACGCTAACTATGGCTACACCTTC; clone_size: .; d_call: .; j_call: TRBJ1-2; v_call: TRBV7-2
cdr3_aa: CASSTMGESKPQHF; cdr3_nt: TGTGCCAGCAGCACCATGGGGGAAAGTAAGCCCCAGCATTTT; clone_size: .; d_call: .; j_call: TRBJ1-5; v_call: TRBV5-6
cdr3_aa: CASSGGQGIRGYTF; cdr3_nt: TGTGCCAGCAGTGGGGGACAGGGAATTCGTGGCTACACCTTC; clone_size: few; d_call: TRBD1; j_call: TRBJ1-2; v_call: TRBV6-4
cdr3_aa: CASTAGQASYGYTF; cdr3_nt: TGTGCCAGTACCGCAGGACAAGCCTCGTATGGCTACACCTTC; clone_size: .; d_call: .; j_call: TRBJ1-2; v_call: TRBV19
cdr3_aa: CASTGTGVREQYF; cdr3_nt: TGTGCCAGCACCGGGACAGGTGTCAGGGAGCAGTACTTC; clone_size: .; d_call: TRBD1; j_call: TRBJ2-7; v_call: TRBV28
cdr3_aa: CASSLRQSSYEQYF; cdr3_nt: TGTGCCAGCAGCTTACGACAGAGCTCCTACGAGCAGTACTTC; clone_size: .; d_call: .; j_call: TRBJ2-7; v_call: TRBV7-2
cdr3_aa: CASSFLGTSYEQYF; cdr3_nt: TGTGCCAGCAGCTTTTTGGGAACCTCCTACGAGCAGTACTTC; clone_size: .; d_call: .; j_call: TRBJ2-7; v_call: TRBV5-5
cdr3_aa: CSARNEKLFF; cdr3_nt: TGCAGTGCTAGGAATGAAAAACTGTTTTTT; clone_size: .; d_call: .; j_call: TRBJ1-4; v_call: TRBV20-1
cdr3_aa: CASSQRTSGSTDTQYF; cdr3_nt: TGTGCCAGCAGCCAAAGGACTAGCGGTAGCACAGATACGCAGTATTTT; clone_size: .; d_call: TRBD2; j_call: TRBJ2-3; v_call: TRBV7-9
cdr3_aa: CASSLAGGGNNEQFF; cdr3_nt: TGTGCCAGCAGCTTAGCGGGAGGCGGTAACAATGAGCAGTTCTTC; clone_size: once; d_call: TRBD2; j_call: TRBJ2-1; v_call: TRBV6-6
cdr3_aa: CASSLDEDTEAFF; cdr3_nt: TGTGCCAGCAGCTTAGATGAGGACACTGAAGCTTTCTTT; clone_size: .; d_call: .; j_call: TRBJ1-1; v_call: TRBV11-3
cdr3_aa: CASSPGQGYDYGYTF; cdr3_nt: TGTGCCAGCTCACCGGGACAGGGATATGACTATGGCTACACCTTC; clone_size: .; d_call: TRBD1; j_call: TRBJ1-2; v_call: TRBV18
cdr3_aa: CASSLAGTSGRFTDTQYF; cdr3_nt: TGTGCCAGCAGCTTGGCGGGGACTAGCGGACGTTTCACAGATACGCAGTATTTT; clone_size: .; d_call: TRBD2; j_call: TRBJ2-3; v_call: TRBV5-4
cdr3_aa: CASSLDGQGALPGYTF; cdr3_nt: TGTGCCAGCAGCTTGGATGGACAGGGGGCGCTTCCAGGCTACACCTTC; clone_size: .; d_call: TRBD1; j_call: TRBJ1-2; v_call: TRBV5-5
cdr3_aa: CASSATSGGYQETQYF; cdr3_nt: TGTGCCAGCAGTGCAACTAGCGGGGGGTACCAAGAGACCCAGTACTTC; clone_size: .; d_call: TRBD2; j_call: TRBJ2-5; v_call: TRBV2
cdr3_aa: CASSRQRAAALGYTF; cdr3_nt: TGTGCCAGCAGCCGCCAGAGGGCAGCGGCGTTAGGCTACACCTTC; clone_size: .; d_call: .; j_call: TRBJ1-2; v_call: TRBV3-1/TRBV3-2
cdr3_aa: CASSSKVYSGANVLTF; cdr3_nt: TGCGCCAGCAGTAGCAAGGTTTACTCTGGGGCCAACGTCCTGACTTTC; clone_size: .; d_call: .; j_call: TRBJ2-6; v_call: TRBV5-1
cdr3_aa: CASSYQGRVVGELFF; cdr3_nt: TGTGCCAGCAGCTACCAAGGCAGGGTTGTCGGGGAGCTGTTTTTT; clone_size: .; d_call: .; j_call: TRBJ2-2; v_call: TRBV7-8
cdr3_aa: CASSLDRQGTGRDEKLFF; cdr3_nt: TGTGCCAGCAGCTTAGATCGTCAGGGGACGGGGAGGGATGAAAAACTGTTTTTT; clone_size: .; d_call: .; j_call: TRBJ1-4; v_call: TRBV11-2
cdr3_aa: CASSLAYVNTEAFF; cdr3_nt: TGTGCCAGCAGCTTAGCCTACGTGAACACTGAAGCTTTCTTT; clone_size: few; d_call: .; j_call: TRBJ1-1; v_call: TRBV11-2
cdr3_aa: CASSRGIGNQPQHF; cdr3_nt: TGTGCCAGCAGTAGGGGTATAGGTAATCAGCCCCAGCATTTT; clone_size: .; d_call: .; j_call: TRBJ1-5; v_call: TRBV6-5
cdr3_aa: CASSPGLNRGYTF; cdr3_nt: TGTGCCAGCTCACCCGGACTTAACCGTGGCTACACCTTC; clone_size: few; d_call: .; j_call: TRBJ1-2; v_call: TRBV2
cdr3_aa: CASSAQLAGSYEQYF; cdr3_nt: TGTGCCAGTAGTGCCCAACTAGCGGGTTCCTACGAGCAGTACTTC; clone_size: .; d_call: TRBD2; j_call: TRBJ2-7; v_call: TRBV19
cdr3_aa: CASSSGQGLETQYF; cdr3_nt: TGTGCCAGCAGCTCGGGACAGGGCCTAGAGACCCAGTACTTC; clone_size: few; d_call: TRBD1; j_call: TRBJ2-5; v_call: TRBV7-8
cdr3_aa: CACFTGAGEAFF; cdr3_nt: TGTGCCTGTTTCACAGGGGCCGGGGAAGCTTTCTTT; clone_size: .; d_call: TRBD1; j_call: TRBJ1-1; v_call: TRBV30
cdr3_aa: CASTPAGDNEQFF; cdr3_nt: TGTGCCAGCACCCCGGCGGGAGACAATGAGCAGTTCTTC; clone_size: few; d_call: TRBD2; j_call: TRBJ2-1; v_call: TRBV6-2/TRBV6-3
cdr3_aa: CAGAVGQDTGELFF; cdr3_nt: TGTGCCGGGGCGGTTGGTCAGGACACCGGGGAGCTGTTTTTT; clone_size: .; d_call: .; j_call: TRBJ2-2; v_call: TRBV2
cdr3_aa: CATSDPAATETQYF; cdr3_nt: TGTGCCACCAGTGATCCCGCGGCTACGGAGACCCAGTACTTC; clone_size: .; d_call: .; j_call: TRBJ2-5; v_call: TRBV24-1
cdr3_aa: CASSQFHRNYGYTF; cdr3_nt: TGCGCCAGCAGTCAATTCCACAGAAACTATGGCTACACCTTC; clone_size: .; d_call: .; j_call: TRBJ1-2; v_call: TRBV23-1
cdr3_aa: CASHMSGTNYGYTF; cdr3_nt: TGTGCTAGTCATATGTCAGGGACCAACTATGGCTACACCTTC; clone_size: .; d_call: .; j_call: TRBJ1-2; v_call: TRBV2
cdr3_aa: CASSANRAGYTF; cdr3_nt: TGCGCCAGCAGCGCAAACAGGGCCGGCTACACCTTC; clone_size: .; d_call: .; j_call: TRBJ1-2; v_call: TRBV5-1
cdr3_aa: CASNWQGFGTGELFF; cdr3_nt: TGTGCCAGCAACTGGCAGGGATTTGGGACCGGGGAGCTGTTTTTT; clone_size: once; d_call: .; j_call: TRBJ2-2; v_call: TRBV2
cdr3_aa: CASSRRGGGSYEQYF; cdr3_nt: TGTGCCAGCAGCCGTCGGGGCGGCGGGAGTTACGAGCAGTACTTC; clone_size: few; d_call: TRBD2; j_call: TRBJ2-7; v_call: TRBV13
cdr3_aa: CAWSVQGYYGYTF; cdr3_nt: TGTGCCTGGAGTGTACAGGGGTACTATGGCTACACCTTC; clone_size: .; d_call: TRBD1; j_call: TRBJ1-2; v_call: TRBV30
cdr3_aa: CASSGRDRGRKGTGELFF; cdr3_nt: TGTGCCAGTAGCGGTAGGGACAGGGGCCGTAAAGGCACCGGGGAGCTGTTTTTT; clone_size: .; d_call: TRBD1; j_call: TRBJ2-2; v_call: TRBV19
cdr3_aa: CAISELAGGRIEQYF; cdr3_nt: TGTGCCATCAGTGAACTAGCGGGAGGGAGAATCGAGCAGTACTTC; clone_size: .; d_call: TRBD2; j_call: TRBJ2-7; v_call: TRBV10-3
cdr3_aa: CASSPSGAGGRGEQFF; cdr3_nt: TGTGCCAGCAGTCCCTCCGGAGCGGGAGGCCGCGGTGAGCAGTTCTTC; clone_size: few; d_call: TRBD2; j_call: TRBJ2-1; v_call: TRBV25-1
cdr3_aa: CASSNKGQGARWYGYTF; cdr3_nt: TGTGCCAGCAGCAACAAGGGACAGGGGGCGCGATGGTATGGCTACACCTTC; clone_size: few; d_call: TRBD1; j_call: TRBJ1-2; v_call: TRBV7-8
cdr3_aa: CASSPTGDSYNEQFF; cdr3_nt: TGTGCCAGCAGCCCGACAGGGGATAGTTACAATGAGCAGTTCTTC; clone_size: once; d_call: TRBD1; j_call: TRBJ2-1; v_call: TRBV6-2/TRBV6-3
cdr3_aa: CAWTGGQDYEQYF; cdr3_nt: TGTGCCTGGACGGGGGGACAGGACTACGAGCAGTACTTC; clone_size: .; d_call: .; j_call: TRBJ2-7; v_call: TRBV30
cdr3_aa: CASSVHASGNEQYF; cdr3_nt: TGTGCCAGCAGCGTACATGCTAGCGGTAACGAGCAGTACTTC; clone_size: .; d_call: TRBD2; j_call: TRBJ2-7; v_call: TRBV9
cdr3_aa: CASSPPDQPQHF; cdr3_nt: TGTGCCAGCTCACCACCGGATCAGCCCCAGCATTTT; clone_size: few; d_call: .; j_call: TRBJ1-5; v_call: TRBV18
cdr3_aa: CASSLYREVGDTQYF; cdr3_nt: TGTGCCAGCAGCTTATACAGGGAGGTGGGAGATACGCAGTATTTT; clone_size: .; d_call: .; j_call: TRBJ2-3; v_call: TRBV5-5
cdr3_aa: CATSDFGTSGSYEQFF; cdr3_nt: TGTGCCACCAGTGATTTTGGGACTAGCGGGAGTTATGAGCAGTTCTTC; clone_size: .; d_call: TRBD2; j_call: TRBJ2-1; v_call: TRBV24-1
cdr3_aa: CASDTRDSNQPQHF; cdr3_nt: TGTGCCAGTGATACCAGGGATAGCAATCAGCCCCAGCATTTT; clone_size: .; d_call: .; j_call: TRBJ1-5; v_call: TRBV19
cdr3_aa: CASSDRGRTGELFF; cdr3_nt: TGTGCCAGCAGTGACAGGGGCCGCACCGGGGAGCTGTTTTTT; clone_size: .; d_call: TRBD1; j_call: TRBJ2-2; v_call: TRBV5-4
cdr3_aa: CASSPLRGSYEQYF; cdr3_nt: TGTGCCAGCAGCCCCCTTCGGGGATCCTACGAGCAGTACTTC; clone_size: .; d_call: .; j_call: TRBJ2-7; v_call: TRBV7-9
cdr3_aa: CASSPTDRGNNSPLHF; cdr3_nt: TGTGCCAGCAGCCCCACCGACAGGGGGAATAATTCACCCCTCCACTTT; clone_size: .; d_call: TRBD1; j_call: TRBJ1-6; v_call: TRBV4-2
cdr3_aa: CAWSGVSYEQYF; cdr3_nt: TGTGCCTGGAGTGGAGTCTCCTACGAGCAGTACTTC; clone_size: .; d_call: .; j_call: TRBJ2-7; v_call: TRBV30
cdr3_aa: CASRRTGEINQPQHF; cdr3_nt: TGTGCCAGTAGGAGGACAGGGGAAATCAATCAGCCCCAGCATTTT; clone_size: .; d_call: TRBD1; j_call: TRBJ1-5; v_call: TRBV19
cdr3_aa: CASSSGTVSTDTQYF; cdr3_nt: TGTGCCAGCAGTTCAGGGACCGTTAGCACAGATACGCAGTATTTT; clone_size: once; d_call: .; j_call: TRBJ2-3; v_call: TRBV27